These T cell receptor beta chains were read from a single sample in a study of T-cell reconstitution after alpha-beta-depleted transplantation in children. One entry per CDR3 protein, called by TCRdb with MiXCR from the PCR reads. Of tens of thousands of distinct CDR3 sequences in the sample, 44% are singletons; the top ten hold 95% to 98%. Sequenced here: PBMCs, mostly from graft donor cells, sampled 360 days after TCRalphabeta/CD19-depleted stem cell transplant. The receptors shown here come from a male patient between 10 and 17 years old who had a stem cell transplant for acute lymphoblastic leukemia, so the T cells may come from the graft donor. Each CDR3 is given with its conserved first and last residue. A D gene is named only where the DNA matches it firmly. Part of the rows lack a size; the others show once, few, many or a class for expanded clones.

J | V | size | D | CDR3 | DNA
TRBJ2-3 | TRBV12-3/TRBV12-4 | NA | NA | CASSSGSLTDTQYF | TGTGCCAGCAGTTCCGGGTCCCTCACAGATACGCAGTATTTT
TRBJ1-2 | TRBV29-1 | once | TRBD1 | CSVQGNYGYTF | TGCAGCGTACAGGGGAACTATGGCTACACCTTC
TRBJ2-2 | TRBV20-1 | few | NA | CSALSDGTGELFF | TGCAGTGCTCTTAGCGACGGGACCGGGGAGCTGTTTTTT
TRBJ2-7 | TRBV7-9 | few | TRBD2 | CASSLPTWTSGISEQYF | TGTGCCAGCAGCCTACCGACTTGGACTAGCGGGATTTCCGAGCAGTACTTC
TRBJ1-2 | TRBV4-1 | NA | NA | CASSQDWAGANNYGYTF | TGCGCCAGCAGCCAAGATTGGGCAGGGGCCAATAACTATGGCTACACCTTC
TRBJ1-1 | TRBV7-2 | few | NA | CASSSQEGLRAFF | TGTGCCAGCAGCTCTCAGGAAGGACTACGAGCTTTCTTT
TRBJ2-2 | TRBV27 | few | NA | CASSFIPNTGELFF | TGTGCCAGCAGTTTTATTCCGAACACCGGGGAGCTGTTTTTT
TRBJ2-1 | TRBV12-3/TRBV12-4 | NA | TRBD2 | CASSLRLAGVHEQFF | TGTGCCAGCAGTCTTCGACTAGCGGGGGTCCATGAGCAGTTCTTC
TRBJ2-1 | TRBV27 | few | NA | CASTPNRPVSYNEQFF | TGTGCCAGCACCCCAAACAGGCCCGTATCCTACAATGAGCAGTTCTTC
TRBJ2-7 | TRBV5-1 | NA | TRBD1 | CASSSTGTGVHEQYF | TGCGCCAGCAGCTCGACCGGGACAGGGGTACACGAGCAGTACTTC
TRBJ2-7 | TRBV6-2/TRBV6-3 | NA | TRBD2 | CASSQGLANSYEQYF | TGTGCCAGCAGCCAAGGACTAGCGAACTCCTACGAGCAGTACTTC
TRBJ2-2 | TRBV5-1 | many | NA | CASSLLDNTGELFF | TGCGCCAGCAGCTTGCTCGACAACACCGGGGAGCTGTTTTTT
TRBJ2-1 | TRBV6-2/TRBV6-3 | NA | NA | CASRASVKEQFF | TGTGCCAGCAGGGCCTCGGTAAAAGAGCAGTTCTTC
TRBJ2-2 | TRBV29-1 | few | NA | CSASGFTGELFF | TGCAGCGCATCAGGGTTCACCGGGGAGCTGTTTTTT
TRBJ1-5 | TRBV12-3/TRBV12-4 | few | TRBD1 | CASSRGAAIGGRQPQHF | TGTGCCAGCAGTCGGGGGGCGGCGATAGGGGGCAGGCAGCCCCAGCATTTT
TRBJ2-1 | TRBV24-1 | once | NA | CATSDLGGVGNNEQFF | TGTGCCACCAGTGATTTGGGGGGAGTAGGGAACAATGAGCAGTTCTTC
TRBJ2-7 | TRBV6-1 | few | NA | CASSLGKGLYEQYF | TGTGCCAGCAGTCTCGGGAAGGGGCTCTACGAGCAGTACTTC
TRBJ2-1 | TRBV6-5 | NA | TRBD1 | CASSSGTGRYNEQFF | TGTGCCAGCAGTTCCGGGACAGGGAGATACAATGAGCAGTTCTTC
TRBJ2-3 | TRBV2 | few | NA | CASRVGGLDTQYF | TGTGCCAGCAGGGTCGGGGGTTTGGATACGCAGTATTTT
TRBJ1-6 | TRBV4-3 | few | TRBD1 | CASSHDKGARYGSPLHF | TGCGCCAGCAGTCATGACAAGGGGGCACGGTATGGTTCACCCCTCCACTTT
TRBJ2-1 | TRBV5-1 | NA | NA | CASSLALGVGYNEQFF | TGCGCCAGCAGCTTGGCGCTGGGGGTCGGATACAATGAGCAGTTCTTC
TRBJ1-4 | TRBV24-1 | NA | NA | CATSDSRSMGKLFF | TGTGCCACCAGTGATTCGAGGTCCATGGGAAAACTGTTTTTT
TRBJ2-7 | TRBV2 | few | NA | CASRRDLTYEQYF | TGTGCCAGCAGGAGGGACCTTACCTACGAGCAGTACTTC
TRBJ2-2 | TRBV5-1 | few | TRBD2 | CASSLIADGLAPGELFF | TGCGCCAGCAGCTTGATCGCCGACGGACTAGCCCCCGGGGAGCTGTTTTTT
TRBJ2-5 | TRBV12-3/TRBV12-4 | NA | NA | CASSVAGQETQYF | TGTGCCAGCAGTGTCGCTGGCCAAGAGACCCAGTACTTC
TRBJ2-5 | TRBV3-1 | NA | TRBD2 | CASSGSGSKETQYF | TGTGCCAGCAGCGGTAGCGGGAGTAAGGAGACCCAGTACTTC
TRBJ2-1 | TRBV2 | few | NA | CASSVQATGYNEQFF | TGTGCCAGCAGTGTTCAGGCGACGGGCTACAATGAGCAGTTCTTC
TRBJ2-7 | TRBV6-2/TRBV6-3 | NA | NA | CASASPGDKRSYEQYF | TGTGCCAGCGCCTCCCCAGGGGACAAACGGTCCTACGAGCAGTACTTC
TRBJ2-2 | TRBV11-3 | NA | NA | CASSPDRLNTGELFF | TGTGCCAGCAGCCCTGACAGGCTTAACACCGGGGAGCTGTTTTTT
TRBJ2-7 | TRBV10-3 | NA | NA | CAITQGGSSYEQYF | TGTGCCATCACGCAGGGGGGGAGCTCCTACGAGCAGTACTTC
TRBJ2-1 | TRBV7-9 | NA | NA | CASSLRVAVLYEQFF | TGTGCCAGCAGCTTAAGAGTCGCGGTGCTCTATGAGCAGTTCTTC
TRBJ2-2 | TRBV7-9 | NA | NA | CASSLAPTYTGELFF | TGTGCCAGCAGCTTAGCGCCGACCTACACCGGGGAGCTGTTTTTT
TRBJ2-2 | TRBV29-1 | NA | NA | CSVSGWGLRDTGELFF | TGCAGCGTTTCCGGTTGGGGGCTACGGGACACCGGGGAGCTGTTTTTT
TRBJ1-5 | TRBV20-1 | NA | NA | CSARGTGNQPQHF | TGCAGTGCTAGAGGCACAGGGAATCAGCCCCAGCATTTT
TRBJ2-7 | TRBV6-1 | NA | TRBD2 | CASDRLAGDYEQYF | TGTGCCAGCGACCGACTAGCGGGAGACTACGAGCAGTACTTC
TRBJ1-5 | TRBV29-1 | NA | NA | CSVTIGDQPQHF | TGCAGCGTTACAATCGGGGATCAGCCCCAGCATTTT
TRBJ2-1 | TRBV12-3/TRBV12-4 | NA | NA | CASIRKQGTWGNEQFF | TGTGCCAGCATTCGAAAACAGGGGACTTGGGGCAATGAGCAGTTCTTC
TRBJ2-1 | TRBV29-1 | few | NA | CSVVRNNEQFF | TGCAGCGTTGTTCGGAACAATGAGCAGTTCTTC
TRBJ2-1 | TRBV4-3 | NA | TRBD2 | CASSPTSGRWDEQFF | TGCGCCAGCAGCCCTACTAGCGGGAGGTGGGATGAGCAGTTCTTC
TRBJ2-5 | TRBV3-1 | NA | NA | CASSQDPKGGTQYF | TGTGCCAGCAGCCAAGATCCCAAAGGGGGGACCCAGTACTTC
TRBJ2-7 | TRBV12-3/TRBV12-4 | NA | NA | CASSLPWSDEQYF | TGTGCCAGCAGTTTACCCTGGTCTGACGAGCAGTACTTC
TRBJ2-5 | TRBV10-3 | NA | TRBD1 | CAISEVQGAPAETQYF | TGTGCCATCAGTGAGGTTCAGGGGGCCCCGGCCGAGACCCAGTACTTC
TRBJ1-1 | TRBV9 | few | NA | CASSATWTGWMNTEAFF | TGTGCCAGCAGCGCGACGTGGACCGGGTGGATGAACACTGAAGCTTTCTTT
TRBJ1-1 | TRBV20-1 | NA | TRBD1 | CSARLTGDTAEAFF | TGCAGTGCTAGATTGACAGGGGATACAGCTGAAGCTTTCTTT
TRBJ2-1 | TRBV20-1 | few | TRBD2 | CSARDRPVWGGEQFF | TGCAGTGCTAGAGATCGGCCGGTGTGGGGGGGTGAGCAGTTCTTC
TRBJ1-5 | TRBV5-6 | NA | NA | CASSTRTPNSNQPQHF | TGTGCCAGCAGCACAAGGACACCCAATAGCAATCAGCCCCAGCATTTT
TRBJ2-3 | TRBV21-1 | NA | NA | CASTQGGSRDTQYF | TGTGCCAGCACCCAAGGGGGTTCACGAGATACGCAGTATTTT
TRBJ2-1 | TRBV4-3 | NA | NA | CASSQGRPGFYNEQFF | TGCGCCAGCAGCCAAGGACGGCCAGGGTTCTACAATGAGCAGTTCTTC
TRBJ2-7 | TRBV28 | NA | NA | CASSFDLTSSYEQYF | TGTGCCAGCAGTTTCGACTTGACTAGCTCCTACGAGCAGTACTTC
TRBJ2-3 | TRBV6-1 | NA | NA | CASRGTGYSTDTQYF | TGTGCCAGCAGGGGGACGGGATACAGCACAGATACGCAGTATTTT
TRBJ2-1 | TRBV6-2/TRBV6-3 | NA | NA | CASSYGGGGNNEQFF | TGTGCCAGCAGTTACGGAGGGGGAGGGAACAATGAGCAGTTCTTC
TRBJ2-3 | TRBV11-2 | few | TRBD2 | CASSLTSTAGPSTDTQYF | TGTGCCAGCAGCTTAACAAGTACAGCGGGGCCTTCCACAGATACGCAGTATTTT
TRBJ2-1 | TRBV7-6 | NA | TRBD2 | CASSPKVGEGPSDEQFF | TGTGCCAGCAGCCCTAAGGTCGGGGAGGGCCCCTCGGATGAGCAGTTCTTC
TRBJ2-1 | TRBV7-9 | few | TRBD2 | CASSNSGRNEQFF | TGTGCCAGCAGCAATAGCGGGAGGAACGAGCAGTTCTTC
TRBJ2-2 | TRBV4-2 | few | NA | CASSRGGANTGELFF | TGTGCCAGCAGCCGGGGCGGGGCGAACACCGGGGAGCTGTTTTTT
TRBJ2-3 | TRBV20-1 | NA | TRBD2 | CSARDLTSGSIDTQYF | TGCAGTGCTAGAGATCTTACTAGCGGGAGTATAGATACGCAGTATTTT
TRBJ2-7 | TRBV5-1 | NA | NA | CASSHQSEQYF | TGCGCCAGCAGCCACCAGTCGGAGCAGTACTTC
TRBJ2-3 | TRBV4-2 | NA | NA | CASSQVGATSSTDTQYF | TGTGCCAGCAGCCAAGTGGGGGCCACCTCTAGCACAGATACGCAGTATTTT